The clone carrying this T cell receptor (beta chain) has only a few counts. What it binds is not known. This specimen comes from a study of T cells in Graves' hyperthyroidism and ophthalmopathy. General study points: Also found in blood were most expanded thyroid clonotypes above 0.001. Ophthalmopathy was model-predicted a median around 6.1 months pre-onset.

CDR1 SEHNR and CDR2 FQNEAQ come from the germline V gene (reference sequence). The length of the CDR3 is 14 residues. V lost 4 bases and J lost 2, with 9 bases in between. Amplification yielded TCR beta CDR3 regions, with RNA transcripts as the source. First-round RT-PCR with HTBI primers amplified the TCR CDR3 region. TCRdb passed the multiplex PCR reads through MiXCR, listing each CDR3 protein once. Seen here are 300,000 to 400,000 distinct CDR3 sequences, roughly 13% observed once, and the top ten hold 9.5% to 12%. For Graves' hyperthyroidism to be stable, ophthalmopathy could not progress within 18 months. In patients aged 18 to 65, hyperthyroidism was newly diagnosed, with duration under 2 months.

Input material: blood. The chain links TRBV7-9 to TRBJ1-5; no firm D call. The sequence came from an older woman with Graves' hyperthyroidism. The chain's CDR3 is CASSSSAGNQPQHF. The CDR3 coding sequence is TGTGCCAGCAGCTCTTCGGCCGGCAATCAGCCCCAGCATTTT.